These 19 T cell receptor beta chains came from one sample sequenced in a study of blood T cells in healthy people across ages. Alongside a J-beta primer mix, a sample-barcoded 5' primer served in a second PCR lasting about 6 to 12 cycles. TCRdb reanalysed the 5' RACE reads using MiXCR and keeps one entry per CDR3 protein. The sample includes over 950,000 distinct CDR3 sequences, about 53% of them seen just once. Sequenced input: blood. The receptors stem from a woman aged 55-69 years in good health.

The chain combines TRBV5-5 with TRBJ1-1; D gene ambiguous. Germline lookup yields CDR1 SGHKS and CDR2 YYEKEE (reference sequence). The CDR3 runs 15 residues. V lost 0 bases and J 2 bases, leaving 11 bases between the germline ends. This CDR3 reads CASSLVLGGNTEAFF. Written as DNA, the CDR3 is TGTGCCAGCAGCTTGGTATTAGGCGGCAACACTGAAGCTTTCTTT.

The rearrangement joins TRBV4-1 to TRBJ2-5; 9 bases map to TRBD2. The CDR3 covers 18 residues. Losses at the gene ends were 2 bases for V and 5 bases for J; bases not matched to a gene: 15. Germline lookup yields CDR1 MGHRA and CDR2 YSYEKL. CDR3 in amino acids: CASSQKTEDSGGSETQYF. The CDR3 nucleotides are TGCGCCAGCAGCCAAAAAACGGAGGATAGCGGGGGTTCTGAGACCCAGTACTTC.

This clonotype was counted only a few times. The gene calls are TRBV4-3 and TRBJ2-7; D unresolved. V lost 0 bases, J lost 2 bases, and 8 bases lay in between. CDR1 is LGHNA and CDR2 is YSLEER in the germline V gene. The CDR3 runs 14 residues. As DNA, the CDR3 is TGCGCCAGCAGCCAAGAGGGCAGTCCCTACGAGCAGTACTTC. Translation gives CASSQEGSPYEQYF.

This clonotype was counted between two and nine times. This chain links TRBV12-3 or TRBV12-4 with TRBJ2-7; tentative D call: TRBD1 (6 bases). The CDR3 is 14 amino acids. The V and J ends lost 4 bases and 5 bases respectively, with 15 bases between them. In nucleotides, the CDR3 is TGTGCCAGCAGTTACAGGGCGTTCGGTAACGAGCAGTACTTC. Its translation is CASSYRAFGNEQYF.

The rearrangement links TRBV10-1 to TRBJ2-3; the D is unclear. Trimming left V 4 bases short and J 8 bases short, with 16 bases between. The CDR3 runs 14 residues. Germline CDR1 is WNHNN and CDR2 is SYGVQD (reference sequence). The CDR3: CASSVATSPLTQYF. Written as DNA, the CDR3 is TGCGCCAGCAGTGTGGCTACTTCACCACTTACGCAGTATTTT.

The CDR3 bases are TGCAGCGTTAACCCGGACAGGAAAAGCGAGCAGTACTTC. Protein product: CSVNPDRKSEQYF. The gene calls are TRBV29-1 and TRBJ2-7; 7 nucleotides agree with TRBD1. This CDR3 has 13 amino acids. The germline V gene encodes CDR1 SQVTM and CDR2 ANQGSEA. V shed 5 bases, J shed 6 bases, and the junction held 10 bases outside the gene matches.

V usage is TRBV20-1 and J usage is TRBJ2-5, with 9 bases identical to TRBD1. V lost 1 base and J lost 2; bases outside the gene matches: 5. Germline V gene lookup returns CDR1 DFQATT and CDR2 SNEGSKA (reference sequence). CDR3 size: 15 residues. Written as DNA, the CDR3 is TGCAGTGCTAGAGTCCTCGGACAGGGGCAAGAGACCCAGTACTTC. Translating gives CSARVLGQGQETQYF.

This clonotype was seen more than once but under ten times. The chain has TRBV3-1 and TRBJ2-6; TRBD1 might be the D (6 bases). Deletions cut 2 bases from V and 4 bases from J, with 9 bases between. The CDR3 length is 15 residues. The germline CDR1 and CDR2 sequences are LGHDT and YNNKEL (reference sequence). This CDR3 reads CASSQRGFGANVLTF. The CDR3 bases are TGTGCCAGCAGCCAAAGGGGGTTCGGGGCCAACGTCCTGACTTTC.

The chain links TRBV27 to TRBJ2-7; tentatively, D is TRBD1 or TRBD2 (5 bases each). CDR1 is MNHEY, CDR2 SMNVEV, per germline (reference sequence). CDR3 size: 15 residues. Trimming took off 8 bases at V and 6 bases at J, with 23 bases between the two ends. In nucleotides, the CDR3 is TGTGCCAGCGCCCTTTTGTGGGGGAATCCCGGCGAGCAGTACTTC. The encoded protein is CASALLWGNPGEQYF.

The chain recombines TRBV29-1 with TRBJ2-3; 7 nucleotides align to TRBD1. The V segment lost 3 bases and the J segment 0 bases; nucleotides outside the gene matches: 3. CDR1 and CDR2 from the germline V gene are SQVTM and ANQGSEA. The CDR3 consists of 14 residues. The CDR3 loop is CSVDRGSSTDTQYF. The CDR3 DNA reads TGCAGCGTTGACAGGGGGAGTAGCACAGATACGCAGTATTTT.

The V gene is TRBV9, the J gene TRBJ2-2; TRBD2 might be the D (6 bases). V lost 4 bases and J lost 2, with 15 bases in between. Germline CDR1 reads SGDLS; CDR2 reads YYNGEE. This CDR3 has 16 residues. The CDR3 DNA sequence: TGTGCCAGCAGCACCCAGGGACTGCCTAACACCGGGGAGCTGTTTTTT. Its translation is CASSTQGLPNTGELFF.

The rearrangement joins TRBV5-6 to TRBJ2-7, with unresolved D. From germline, CDR1 is SGHDT and CDR2 YYEEEE. The ends were cut back, 3 bases at V and 1 base at J, with 14 bases in the middle. This CDR3 comprises 15 residues. CDR3 DNA sequence: TGTGCCAGCAGCTCGTTAAATCGCCGTTCCTACGAGCAGTACTTC. Its translation: CASSSLNRRSYEQYF.

This clonotype turned up a few times. The V gene is TRBV4-1, the J gene TRBJ2-7; the D gene is possibly TRBD1 (6 bases). Trimming removed 4 bases from V and 2 bases from J, with 12 bases in between. The CDR3 sequence is 14 residues long. Germline V gene sequence: CDR1 MGHRA, CDR2 YSYEKL. As DNA, the CDR3 is TGCGCCAGCAGCCCAGGGGACCCTCCCTACGAGCAGTACTTC. It codes for CASSPGDPPYEQYF.

V gene TRBV5-5 combines with J gene TRBJ2-1; D ambiguous. Germline lookup yields CDR1 SGHKS and CDR2 YYEKEE (reference sequence). The CDR3 runs to 15 residues. Trimming took 4 bases from V and 0 from J, leaving 11 bases between them. In DNA form, the CDR3 reads TGTGCCAGCAGCCCATCATGGAGCTCCTACAATGAGCAGTTCTTC. It yields the protein CASSPSWSSYNEQFF.

J is TRBJ2-1 and V is TRBV25-1, with TRBD2 identical over 9 bases. The V and J ends lost 6 bases and 0 bases, in that order; junction bases with no gene match: 9. The CDR3 has 17 amino acids. Germline CDR1 MGHDK, CDR2 SYGVNS. CDR3 nucleotides: TGTGCCAGCAGGCAAACGGGACTAGCATTCTCCTACAATGAGCAGTTCTTC. Translation: CASRQTGLAFSYNEQFF.

The table lists this clonotype with a few counts. The rearrangement joins TRBV6-5 to TRBJ2-1, with 8 nucleotides matching TRBD2. The CDR3 extends over 15 amino acids. V lost 6 bases to trimming and J lost 5 bases; unmatched junction nucleotides: 9. The germline V gene encodes CDR1 MNHEY and CDR2 SVGAGI. This chain's CDR3 is CASRFTSGPDNEQFF. CDR3 sequence (DNA): TGTGCCAGCAGATTTACTAGCGGCCCCGACAATGAGCAGTTCTTC.

This clonotype was recorded a few times. V gene TRBV10-3 combines with J gene TRBJ2-5; 7 nucleotides line up with TRBD2. This CDR3 spans 14 amino acids. Germline assignment: CDR1 ENHRY and CDR2 SYGVKD. After removal of 3 bases from V and 3 bases from J, the junction contained 4 bases not matched to a gene. The CDR3 nucleotides are TGTGCCATCAGTGATGGGCTAGCGGAAGAGACCCAGTACTTC. This codes for CAISDGLAEETQYF.

CDR3 amino acids: CASSLDYYTQYF. The CDR3 DNA sequence: TGTGCCAGCAGTTTGGACTACTATACGCAGTATTTT. The chain is built from TRBV6-1 and TRBJ2-3; perhaps TRBD2 as D (6 bases). The germline V gene encodes CDR1 MNHNS and CDR2 SASEGT. The CDR3 runs 12 residues. Trimming removed 5 bases from V and 7 bases from J, with 10 bases in between.

This CDR3 is CASSETGTGTEKLFF. The CDR3 DNA sequence: TGTGCCAGCAGCGAGACCGGGACAGGGACTGAAAAACTGTTTTTT. The chain recombines TRBV21-1 with TRBJ1-4; the listed D gene, TRBD1, was not tested against the DNA. TRBV21-1 counts as a pseudogene. The CDR3 runs 15 residues.